These 26 T cell receptor beta chains were sequenced from one sample in a study of blood T cell repertoires in COVID-19. Libraries were prepared by immunoSEQ multiplex PCR; TCRdb keeps only in-frame clonotypes and omits some of them. Seen here are about 220,000 clones, about 79% observed once, and the top ten hold around 9.5%. The specimen was peripheral blood. Receptors were obtained from a man aged 45-65 years with active or convalescent COVID-19.

V and J are TRBV11-2 and TRBJ1-6; no clear D. CDR3 length: 14 amino acids. The V end was cut by 2 bases, the J end by 1 base, with 3 bases between. Germline V gene lookup returns CDR1 SGHAT and CDR2 FQNNGV. The CDR3 spells CASSLRSYNSPLHF. The CDR3 DNA follows: TGTGCCAGCAGCTTACGGTCCTATAATTCACCCCTCCACTTT.

The chain links TRBV10-3 to TRBJ2-3, with 7 bases identical to TRBD1. V lost 5 bases to trimming and J lost 6 bases; unmatched junction nucleotides: 5. Germline loops: CDR1 ENHRY, CDR2 SYGVKD. The CDR3 length is 13 residues. CDR3 in DNA: TGTGCCATCAGTCCTACACAGGGGGATACGCAGTATTTT. It encodes CAISPTQGDTQYF.

The CDR3 nucleotides read TGCGCCAGCAGCCTGGGACAGACAGATACGCAGTATTTT. It yields the protein CASSLGQTDTQYF. The rearrangement links TRBV5-1 to TRBJ2-3; 7 bases are a match to TRBD1. This CDR3 contains 13 residues. The germline V gene has CDR1 SGHRS and CDR2 YFSETQ. The junction had 2 bases not matched to a gene; V was cut back by 4 bases and J by 3 bases. The full variable domain, in which reference TRBV5-1 and TRBJ2-3 provide the parts outside the CDR3, is KAGVTQTPRYLIKTRGQQVTLSCSPISGHRSVSWYQQTPGQGLQFLFEYFSETQRNKGNFPGRFSGRQFSNSRSEMNVSTLELGDSALYLCASSLGQTDTQYFGPGTRLTVL.

The chain carries TRBV10-3 and TRBJ1-5; tentative D call: TRBD1 (5 bases). Trimming took 5 bases from V and 4 from J, leaving 12 bases between them. There are 14 residues in the CDR3. Germline assignment: CDR1 ENHRY and CDR2 SYGVKD. The CDR3 DNA is TGTGCCATCAGTCAGGGATTTCATAATCAGCCCCAGCATTTT. It encodes CAISQGFHNQPQHF.

Here the CDR3 DNA reads TGTGCCATCCGACAGGTTATAGGCACAGATACGCAGTATTTT. Amino acids: CAIRQVIGTDTQYF. This chain links TRBV10-3 with TRBJ2-3, with D possibly being TRBD1 (6 bases). From germline, CDR1 is ENHRY and CDR2 SYGVKD. V was trimmed by 8 bases and J by 1 base, leaving 13 bases between them. This CDR3 comprises 14 residues.

This chain links TRBV7-2 with TRBJ2-1, with 8 bases that match TRBD2. Germline trimming cut 1 base from V and 10 bases from J; bases unmatched to any gene: 6. Germline V gene data show CDR1 as SGHTA and CDR2 as FQGNSA. The CDR3 spans 14 residues. The CDR3 protein is CASSLGRTSKEQFF. As DNA, the CDR3 is TGTGCCAGCAGCTTAGGAAGGACTAGCAAAGAGCAGTTCTTC.

The J gene is TRBJ1-5, the V gene TRBV6-2 or TRBV6-3, with 11 bases fitting TRBD1. CDR1 is MNHEY, CDR2 SVGEGT, per germline. The CDR3 is 14 amino acids. With 2 bases clipped from V and 6 bases from J, the junction kept 0 bases outside the gene matches. This CDR3 reads CASSYGTGGQPQHF. In DNA, the CDR3 is TGTGCCAGCAGTTACGGGACAGGGGGTCAGCCCCAGCATTTT.

V usage is TRBV7-6 and J usage is TRBJ1-6; D perhaps matches TRBD1 (6 bases). Trimming removed 5 bases from V and 6 bases from J, with 14 bases in between. This CDR3 is 15 amino acids long. From germline, CDR1 is SGHVS and CDR2 FNYEAQ. In DNA form, the CDR3 reads TGTGCCAGCAGCCCGGGACAAGGGGGTAATTCACCCCTCCACTTT. Residues: CASSPGQGGNSPLHF.

This CDR3 is CASSPTSGGLYEQYV. CDR3 nucleotide sequence: TGTGCCAGCAGCCCAACTAGCGGGGGCCTCTACGAGCAGTACGTC. V is TRBV28 and J is TRBJ2-7, with 11 bases identical to TRBD2. J was trimmed by 3 bases and V by 6 bases; bases with no gene match: 7. This CDR3 contains 15 residues. Germline lookup yields CDR1 MDHEN and CDR2 SYDVKM.

The chain couples TRBV7-3 to TRBJ2-1, with a tentative D call TRBD2 (5 bases). The CDR3 is 13 amino acids. Germline V lookup: CDR1 SGHTA, CDR2 FQGTGA. V gave up 3 bases and J gave up 6 bases, with 9 bases separating them. Here the CDR3 reads CASSLDFSNEQFF. CDR3 nucleotides: TGTGCCAGCAGCTTGGACTTCTCCAATGAGCAGTTCTTC.

Note on this clone: One base away lies a much larger clone, so this may be a sequencing read error. The same CDR3 arises from other DNA sequences in this sample as well. This CDR3 is CASSLGQPRNIQYF. The CDR3 DNA is TGCGCCAGCAGCTTGGGACAGCCTAGAAACATTCAGTACTTC. This rearrangement joins TRBV5-1 to TRBJ2-4; weak D call: TRBD1 (5 bases). This CDR3 comprises 14 residues. In germline, CDR1 is SGHRS, CDR2 YFSETQ. With 0 bases removed from V and 6 bases from J, the gap between germline ends came to 10 bases.

This clone has only a few counts. V is TRBV5-1 and J is TRBJ2-1, with TRBD2 identical over 7 bases. Germline values: CDR1 SGHRS, CDR2 YFSETQ. Trimming took 4 bases from V and 5 from J; bases not matched to a gene: 12. The CDR3 loop spans 16 amino acids. The CDR3 DNA is TGCGCCAGCAGCGGGAATCTAGCGGACGTTAACAATGAGCAGTTCTTC. Translated, it gives CASSGNLADVNNEQFF.

The chain links TRBV15 to TRBJ2-6; D may be TRBD2 (5 bases). Germline V lookup: CDR1 LNHNV, CDR2 YYDKDF (reference sequence). The CDR3 is 15 amino acids. The V and J ends lost 3 bases and 0 bases respectively, with 6 bases between them. CDR3: CATSSRGSGANVLTF. DNA of the CDR3: TGTGCCACCAGCAGTCGGGGCTCTGGGGCCAACGTCCTGACTTTC.

To note about this clone: Other DNA sequences in this sample translate to the same CDR3. The gene calls are TRBV12-3 or TRBV12-4 and TRBJ1-1; D is unclear. CDR3 length equals 12 residues. Between the trimmed V and J ends, which lost 5 bases and 1 base, there was a span of 5 bases. The chain's CDR3 is CASSPRNTEAFF. The DNA of the CDR3 is TGTGCCAGCAGTCCCAGGAACACTGAAGCTTTCTTT.

The count of this clone is one. The chain carries TRBV7-2 and TRBJ2-7; possible D gene TRBD2, 6 bases. V lost 1 base to trimming and J lost 11 bases, with 21 bases between them. CDR1 is SGHTA, CDR2 FQGNSA, per germline. The CDR3 loop spans 15 amino acids. The CDR3 reads CASSLDAAGPLWKYF. The CDR3 DNA sequence: TGTGCCAGCAGCTTAGATGCTGCGGGACCCCTCTGGAAGTACTTC.

The chain uses TRBV6-5 and TRBJ2-1, with 7 bases that match TRBD2. Germline CDR1 reads MNHEY; CDR2 reads SVGAGI. The CDR3 is 15 amino acids. The trim removed 4 bases at V and 5 bases at J, leaving 8 bases unmatched. DNA for the CDR3: TGTGCCAGCAGTTCCCTACTAGCGACGGACAATGAGCAGTTCTTC. This gives the protein CASSSLLATDNEQFF.

J is TRBJ2-1 and V is TRBV5-1, with 11 bases identical to TRBD1. The germline gives CDR1 SGHRS, CDR2 YFSETQ. CDR3 length: 16 amino acids. J was trimmed by 3 bases and V by 4 bases; bases with no gene match: 6. The CDR3 spells CASSGGQGAFYNEQFF. CDR3 DNA sequence: TGCGCCAGCAGCGGTGGACAGGGGGCTTTCTACAATGAGCAGTTCTTC. Drawing the rest from reference TRBV5-1 and TRBJ2-1, the complete variable domain is KAGVTQTPRYLIKTRGQQVTLSCSPISGHRSVSWYQQTPGQGLQFLFEYFSETQRNKGNFPGRFSGRQFSNSRSEMNVSTLELGDSALYLCASSGGQGAFYNEQFFGPGTRLTVL.

V is TRBV27 and J is TRBJ2-2, with D possibly matching TRBD1 (5 bases). Germline CDR1 MNHEY, CDR2 SMNVEV (reference sequence). V lost 9 bases, J lost 0 bases, and 11 bases lay in between. The CDR3 loop spans 14 amino acids. For the CDR3, the DNA is TGTGCCAGTTCCTGGGGCTCGAACACCGGGGAGCTGTTTTTT. It yields the protein CASSWGSNTGELFF.

V usage is TRBV7-9 and J usage is TRBJ2-3; 8 positions match TRBD1. The CDR3 loop spans 16 amino acids. V shed 5 bases, J shed 0 bases, and the junction held 7 bases outside the gene matches. Germline values: CDR1 SEHNR, CDR2 FQNEAQ (reference sequence). CDR3 residues: CASSPKTGVSTDTQYF. The CDR3 bases are TGTGCCAGCAGCCCAAAGACAGGGGTAAGCACAGATACGCAGTATTTT.

V is TRBV28 and J is TRBJ1-4, with TRBD1 as a possible D gene (5 bases). The germline V gene encodes CDR1 MDHEN and CDR2 SYDVKM. The CDR3 runs to 15 residues. The ends were cut back, 7 bases at V and 0 bases at J, with 12 bases in the middle. The CDR3 coding sequence is TGTGCCAGCAATCTCCCAGGGACAACTAATGAAAAACTGTTTTTT. Translating gives CASNLPGTTNEKLFF.

The gene calls are TRBV7-2 and TRBJ2-2; D gene ambiguous. V lost 6 bases and J 2 bases, leaving 10 bases between the germline ends. The V gene's germline CDR1 is SGHTA and CDR2 FQGNSA. The CDR3 runs to 14 residues. The DNA of the CDR3 is TGTGCCAGCAGACAAACAGTTAACACCGGGGAGCTGTTTTTT. Translated, it gives CASRQTVNTGELFF.

J is TRBJ1-2 and V is TRBV19, with TRBD1 as a possible D gene (6 bases). The CDR3 spans 15 residues. Trimming left V 0 bases short and J 3 bases short, with 11 bases between. Germline V CDR1 and CDR2: LNHDA, SQIVND (reference sequence). The DNA for the CDR3 is TGTGCCAGTAGTATAGAAGCAGGGGCGGACTATGGCTACACCTTC. This translates into CASSIEAGADYGYTF.

CDR3 DNA: TGCGCCAGCAGCCAAGAAGGACTAGCGGGGTTCTGGGGTACGCAGTATTTT. Translation: CASSQEGLAGFWGTQYF. V usage is TRBV4-1 and J usage is TRBJ2-3; 12 bases align to TRBD2. V lost 0 bases, J lost 8 bases, and 9 bases stayed unmatched. This CDR3 is built from 17 residues. The germline CDR1 and CDR2 sequences are MGHRA and YSYEKL.

The chain has TRBV19 and TRBJ2-1; D not certain. This CDR3 comprises 17 residues. V was cut by 2 bases and J by 0 bases, with 14 bases left in between. The V gene's germline CDR1 is LNHDA and CDR2 SQIVND (reference sequence). DNA for the CDR3: TGTGCCAGTAGTATATCTTTTCAAGCTGGCTCCTACAATGAGCAGTTCTTC. This codes for CASSISFQAGSYNEQFF.

Remarks on this clone: The germline gene is not matched at one end of the junction; a read error may be the cause. Other DNA sequences in this specimen translate into the identical CDR3. Here the CDR3 DNA reads TGTGCTATCAGTGGACTAGCCCCCGCAGATACGCAGTATTTT. Its protein is CAISGLAPADTQYF. The chain links TRBV10-3 to TRBJ2-3; 8 nucleotides agree with TRBD2. Germline-derived CDR1 and CDR2 are ENHRY and SYGVKD. The CDR3 has 14 amino acids.

The rearrangement uses TRBV3-1 (or the pseudogene TRBV3-2) and TRBJ2-7; 8 bases map to TRBD1. Germline trimming cut 3 bases from V and 4 bases from J; bases unmatched to any gene: 8. The CDR3 length is 15 residues. CDR1 and CDR2 (germline): LGHDT, YNNKEL (reference sequence). The CDR3 region is CASSHLRGRIYEQYF. The CDR3 DNA reads TGTGCCAGCAGCCACCTCAGGGGGCGCATTTACGAGCAGTACTTC.